This entry describes one TCR beta chain. Its antigen is still unknown. This specimen belongs to a study of glioma-infiltrating T cells after dendritic cell vaccination. Study findings and constraints: Higher pretreatment TIL content predicted longer progression-free time and survival.

None of the glioblastoma patients had an isocitrate dehydrogenase mutation. Profiled with immunoSEQ multiplex PCR; TCRdb holds only in-frame clones, not every one. The sample has about 67,000 clones, 81% seen once. Trimming shortened V by 4 bases and J by 1 base, and 11 bases separated the two germline ends. This CDR3 has 16 amino acids. Germline loops: CDR1 LNHDA, CDR2 SQIVND (reference sequence). The sequence was obtained from a human donor with glioblastoma. The chain combines TRBV19 with TRBJ1-6; maybe TRBD1 (5 bases). The source material was blood, sampled before dendritic cell vaccination. The CDR3 coding sequence is TGTGCCAGTAGTAAAAGGGGTCCGTCCTATAATTCACCCCTCCACTTT. This translates into CASSKRGPSYNSPLHF.